These 14 T cell receptor beta chains share one sample of origin, sequenced in a study of vaccination effects on CD4 cells after COVID-19. The data were produced by immunoSEQ multiplex PCR, yet TCRdb's version contains in-frame clones alone and is incomplete. Of 55,000 to 90,000 clones in the sample, 65% to 85% were seen once. ViraFEST expansion of antigen-specific CD4+ T cells with viral peptide pools preceded sequencing. Subsequent to a culture period of nine to ten days, CD4+ T cells were isolated. Infection dated between March and December 2020, before the Alpha, Beta and Delta variants reached the United States. These receptors' antigens are unknown. Here the sequenced sample was CD4+ T cells from PBMCs cultured with HIV peptides, taken before COVID-19 vaccination. Subset meaning: HIV-1 Nef peptide pool negative control/reference culture. These receptors were obtained from a human donor who had a prior SARS-CoV-2 infection.

The count of this clone is one. This chain connects TRBV2 to TRBJ2-7, with TRBD2 matching over 8 bases. CDR1 SNHLY and CDR2 FYNNEI come from the germline V gene. This CDR3 comprises 15 residues. Trimming cost V 4 bases and J 2 bases; bases outside gene matches: 7. The CDR3 DNA sequence: TGTGCCAGCAGTGGAGGACTAGCTGACACCTACGAGCAGTACTTC. This codes for CASSGGLADTYEQYF.

This chain uses TRBV19 with TRBJ2-1; D call uncertain. The CDR3 runs 15 residues. The V and J ends lost 3 bases and 2 bases respectively, with 11 bases between them. Looked up from germline, CDR1 is LNHDA and CDR2 is SQIVND (reference sequence). CDR3: CASSIGTEPYNEQFF. CDR3 DNA sequence: TGTGCCAGTAGTATTGGTACGGAGCCCTACAATGAGCAGTTCTTC.

V and J are TRBV7-9 and TRBJ2-2; D uncertain. From germline, CDR1 is SEHNR and CDR2 FQNEAQ (reference sequence). The CDR3 loop spans 14 amino acids. V was cut by 1 base and J by 3 bases, with 6 bases left in between. CDR3 sequence: CASSLDADTGELFF. The CDR3 DNA is TGTGCCAGCAGCTTAGACGCCGACACCGGGGAGCTGTTTTTT.

The rearrangement links TRBV7-9 to TRBJ1-1; D perhaps matches TRBD1 (5 bases). The CDR3 is 16 residues long. Germline CDR1 and CDR2: SEHNR and FQNEAQ (reference sequence). Trimming took off 2 bases at V and 4 bases at J, with 17 bases between the two ends. The CDR3 loop is CASSLRGRGRGTEAFF. The CDR3 DNA reads as TGTGCCAGCAGCTTAAGAGGAAGGGGCCGTGGCACTGAAGCTTTCTTT.

The chain recombines TRBV6-2 or TRBV6-3 with TRBJ2-3; 14 bases agree with TRBD2. The CDR3 length is 17 residues. Germline trimming cut 5 bases from V and 5 bases from J; bases unmatched to any gene: 9. Germline V gene sequence: CDR1 MNHEY, CDR2 SVGEGT. This chain's CDR3 is CASSRSGLAGVRDTQYF. The CDR3 DNA sequence: TGTGCCAGCAGTAGATCGGGACTAGCGGGAGTTAGAGATACGCAGTATTTT.

CDR3 sequence: CASSYEDGYGYTF. In DNA, the CDR3 is TGTGCCAGCAGTTACGAGGACGGATATGGCTACACCTTC. The gene calls are TRBV6-2 or TRBV6-3 and TRBJ1-2; no reliable D call. There are 13 residues in the CDR3. Per germline, CDR1 MNHEY and CDR2 SVGEGT. Trimming removed 2 bases at V and 5 bases at J, with 9 bases between.

This clone came up once. J is TRBJ1-6 and V is TRBV20-1, with D possibly TRBD1 on 6 matching bases. Between the trimmed V and J ends, which lost 3 bases and 8 bases, there was a span of 14 bases. CDR1 and CDR2 from the germline V gene are DFQATT and SNEGSKA (reference sequence). The CDR3 covers 14 residues. The CDR3 DNA sequence: TGCAGTGCTAGTGAACAGGGAGGGGATTCACCCCTCCACTTT. It specifies CSASEQGGDSPLHF.

The gene calls are TRBV12-3 or TRBV12-4 and TRBJ2-1; D possibly corresponds to TRBD1 (6 bases). The CDR3 runs to 13 residues. Trimming left V 2 bases short and J 4 bases short, with 6 bases between. Here the CDR3 reads CASSLQGYNEQFF. The CDR3 bases are TGTGCCAGCAGTTTACAGGGGTACAATGAGCAGTTCTTC.

J is TRBJ1-5 and V is TRBV5-6; no firm D call. V was clipped by 2 bases and J by 4 bases, with 7 bases between them. The CDR3 runs to 13 residues. Germline CDR1 and CDR2: SGHDT and YYEEEE. CDR3 loop: CASSFSLNQPQHF. In DNA form, the CDR3 reads TGTGCCAGCAGCTTTTCTTTGAATCAGCCCCAGCATTTT.

The rearrangement links TRBV6-1 to TRBJ1-2; possibly TRBD1 for D (5 bases). Trimming took 4 bases from V and 1 from J, leaving 16 bases between them. Per the germline V gene, CDR1 is MNHNS and CDR2 is SASEGT. The CDR3 consists of 16 residues. CDR3 DNA: TGTGCCAGCAGTGTCCGACCGGGGCAGCTTAACTATGGCTACACCTTC. Translating it yields CASSVRPGQLNYGYTF.

The chain carries TRBV7-3 and TRBJ2-5, with 7 positions matching TRBD2. V shed 0 bases and J 0 bases; nucleotides not matched to a gene: 25. Germline V gene lookup returns CDR1 SGHTA and CDR2 FQGTGA. The CDR3 consists of 23 residues. This CDR3 is CASSLTLVTGFVSSGSNQETQYF. The CDR3 nucleotides are TGTGCCAGCAGCTTAACTCTCGTCACCGGTTTCGTGTCTAGCGGATCTAACCAAGAGACCCAGTACTTC. The full variable domain, rest sourced from reference TRBV7-3 and TRBJ2-5, is GAGVSQTPSNKVTEKGKYVELRCDPISGHTALYWYRQSLGQGPEFLIYFQGTGAADDSGLPNDRFFAVRPEGSVSTLKIQRTERGDSAVYLCASSLTLVTGFVSSGSNQETQYFGPGTRLLVL.

This clone was seen just once. The chain recombines TRBV6-6 with TRBJ2-7, with D perhaps TRBD1 or TRBD2 (5 bases each). The V end was cut by 0 bases, the J end by 2 bases, with 11 bases between. The CDR3 length is 15 residues. Germline V gene lookup returns CDR1 MNHNY and CDR2 SVGAGI (reference sequence). The CDR3 nucleotides are TGTGCCAGCAGTTACTCGAGGGGCCCACCCTACGAGCAGTACTTC. Translating it yields CASSYSRGPPYEQYF.

This clone was found a few times. This chain uses TRBV2 with TRBJ2-7; 13 positions match TRBD2. Germline V lookup: CDR1 SNHLY, CDR2 FYNNEI. The J segment lost 3 bases and the V segment lost 4 bases, leaving 6 bases of the junction unmatched. This CDR3 region has 16 residues. The CDR3 sequence is CASSGRLAGGFYEQYF. The CDR3 nucleotides read TGTGCCAGCAGTGGACGACTAGCGGGAGGATTCTACGAGCAGTACTTC.

The CDR3 region is CASSRTSGTRYTEAFF. For the CDR3, the DNA is TGTGCCAGTAGTCGAACCTCAGGGACTCGGTACACTGAAGCTTTCTTT. The chain has TRBV19 and TRBJ1-1, with D possibly TRBD1 on 5 matching bases. V shed 5 bases and J shed 3 bases, with 19 bases lying between them. CDR3 size: 16 residues. Germline-derived CDR1 and CDR2 are LNHDA and SQIVND (reference sequence).